This T cell receptor beta chain originates from a study of blood T cell repertoires in COVID-19. Study in general: Material from acute and convalescent COVID-19 was sourced from the United States, Italy and Spain.

Residents of approximately 25 US areas, aged roughly 18 to 89 years, made up the participants. This table comes from immunoSEQ multiplex PCR, and its TCRdb copy is limited to in-frame clones, with some not included. The table has almost 200,000 clones, 80% to 90% seen once. Germline-derived CDR1 and CDR2 are LGHDT and YNNKEL (reference sequence). The CDR3 totals 15 residues. Trimming shortened V by 2 bases and J by 0 bases, and 9 bases separated the two germline ends. Sequenced sample: PBMCs or T cells enriched from blood (not recorded which). The receptor was derived from a woman younger than 35 who had recovered from COVID-19. The chain carries TRBV3-1 (or the pseudogene TRBV3-2) and TRBJ2-3; tentatively, D is TRBD1 (6 bases). CDR3 loop: CASSQRTESTDTQYF. In DNA form, the CDR3 reads TGTGCCAGCAGCCAACGGACAGAGAGCACAGATACGCAGTATTTT.